This T cell receptor (beta chain) was obtained from a study of vaccination and CD4 T cells after COVID-19 (dated by TCRdb to 2022 to 2024). Study-level background: Convalescent patients had a positive SARS-CoV-2 result on nasal swab PCR, and of these patients, some 10 had mild disease and one had severe disease. In control cultures, a CEFX viral epitope pool was used as positive control, an HIV-1 Nef peptide pool was used as negative control, or no peptide was added. Post-COVID blood samples from convalescent patients were collected a median of about 110 days after diagnosis, with a range of 35 to 161 days. The convalescent cohort included six males and four females, with two Hispanic individuals, seven Caucasians, two Asians and one multiracial person. Post-vaccine blood samples were taken a median of 72 days after the second vaccine dose, with a range of 14 to 241 days. The spike-specific CD4+ TCR repertoire was compared before and after mRNA vaccination in approximately 9 COVID-19 convalescent patients and several infection-naive healthy vaccine recipients. Overlapping spike peptide pools from SARS-CoV-2 and from the common cold coronaviruses HCoV-NL63, HCoV-OC43 and HCoV-229E were used as culture stimuli. Each participant got two doses of either the Pfizer-BioNTech BNT162b2 vaccine (n=8) or the Moderna mRNA-1273 vaccine (n=2).

Trimming leaves V shorter by 4 bases and J shorter by 1 base, with the junction holding 3 bases beyond the gene matches. The CDR3 spans 15 residues, from the cysteine through the phenylalanine. Only the CDR3 DNA stays, 45 bases, in frame from base 1. The CDR1 and CDR2 encoded by the germline V gene (reference sequence) are SGHNT and YYREEE. What the research found in general, with its limitations: Of the vaccine-specific clones in convalescent patients, 304 of 307, or nearly all, reacted only to SARS-CoV-2 spike and did not cross-react with common cold coronaviruses. In convalescent patients, a median 86.3% of post-vaccine SARS-CoV-2-reactive clones were detected only after vaccination, and vaccine-specific priming was suggested by this finding. The median count of SARS-CoV-2-reactive clonotypes went up from around 23 after infection to 35 to 40 after vaccination, although the change was not significant. Relatively few convalescent patients were included in the study, and early timepoints after natural infection were not analyzed.

The treatment or condition label, read with the paper, signifies: roughly 11-day PBMC culture with coronavirus spike peptide pools or control peptides (ViraFEST assay). To expand antigen-specific T cells with peptide pools and then pick out the expanded clonotypes through TCR sequencing, the study relied on the ViraFEST assay. The convalescent patients' positive SARS-CoV-2 PCR tests fell between March and December 2020, which was before the Alpha, Beta and Delta variants emerged in the United States. About 2 million PBMCs per well were cultured in IMDM with about 5% human AB serum and 9 to 10 IU/ml IL-2, plus 10 ug/ml peptide pools. On days 3 and 7, half of the culture medium was replaced with fresh IL-2-containing medium. After about 11 days of culture, CD4+ T cells were isolated by negative selection using the EasySep CD4+ T cell isolation kit. Ficoll-Paque Plus gradient centrifugation was used to isolate PBMCs from whole blood, and the isolated PBMCs were then either used fresh or cryopreserved at -140C. Each culture condition was generally run in triplicate wells.

Library construction relied on PCR. TCR sequencing of DNA from cultured CD4+ T cells used the Oncomine TCR Beta short-read assay at the Johns Hopkins FTIC core. Genomic DNA was extracted from the cultured CD4+ T cells with the QIAamp micro DNA kit. The Oncomine TCR Beta libraries from cultured CD4+ T cells were pooled using unique dual indexes and then sequenced on an Illumina iSeq 100. As for the authors' bioinformatics: Non-productive sequences were removed, and CDR3s that did not start with C, did not end with F or W, or were shorter than 7 amino acids were discarded. Antigen-specific clonotypes were identified using the MANAFEST web application through comparison of peptide-stimulated wells with reference and other culture wells. For a clone to be called positive, the clone needed an FDR below 0.05, an odds ratio above 5, and a productive frequency above 0.1% in at least two of three replicate wells. A clonotype counted as cross-reactive if it showed significant expansion both in the SARS-CoV-2 spike wells and in at least one common cold coronavirus spike condition. Using R version 3.6.1, CDR3 homology was evaluated through Levenshtein distances (stringdist) along with unrooted phylogenetic trees (ape). TCRdb ran its own pipeline on the public reads, namely fastp trimming at Q25 and MiXCR clone calling, and kept in-frame beta chains. Rows are combined by CDR3 protein, so each entry shows the most common genes and DNA. The V and J calls were not made by the authors but by TCRdb's processing. A total of roughly 4,200 distinct CDR3 sequences appear in this sample, about a fifth of them only once. The ten largest clones capture 20% to 25% of the sample.

The sample holds a few counts of this clonotype. Its antigen is unknown. Base qualities were left out, and no much larger clone turns up one base away. The chain is assembled from TRBV5-4 and TRBJ2-2; 8 central nucleotides agree with TRBD1. The sequenced sample was CD4+ T cells from blood, cultured in vitro. The TCR originated in a human donor who had recovered from COVID-19. The base sequence is TGTGCCAGCAGCCCGGGACAGGTGAACACCGGGGAGCTGTTTTTT. Protein translation: CASSPGQVNTGELFF.